This TCR beta chain was sequenced in a study of T cell repertoires in cytomegalovirus infection. The overall study: Peptides in the study included HLA-C-restricted and HLA-B-restricted CMV epitopes. Indicated by public TCR beta signatures were CMV infection and matching HLA type.

MiXCR, run by TCRdb on the reads, gives a single entry per CDR3 protein. Of approximately 300,000 distinct CDR3 sequences listed, almost 30% are singletons. The CDR3 covers 15 residues. CDR1 and CDR2 from the germline V gene are MNHNY and SVGAGI (reference sequence). V shed 0 bases and J shed 3 bases, with 12 bases lying between them. In its sample, this clonotype was seen many times. Its antigen is unidentified. Overall study findings and caveats: Dominating the ex vivo response were TCR beta clonotypes that were CMV-specific and HLA-C-restricted. Cumulative public TCR beta family frequency identified carriers of CMV plus the relevant HLA.

The rearrangement joins TRBV6-6 to TRBJ2-7; D is possibly TRBD1 (6 bases). Material: cultured PBMCs, obtained from culture after CMV antigen stimulation. The TCR comes from a human donor in good health (CMV status not recorded). Some clones in this sample may be carry-over from other donors' samples. This CDR3 is CASSYSTGRGYEQYF. CDR3 nucleotide sequence: TGTGCCAGCAGTTACTCGACCGGCAGGGGCTACGAGCAGTACTTC.